What follows are 8 T cell receptor beta chains derived from one specimen sequenced in a study of shared clonotypes between healthy human individuals. The naive CD8 fraction comprised CD45RO-negative cells positively selected for CCR7 and excluded terminally differentiated effector memory CD45RA+ cells. Clones were sequenced by immunoSEQ multiplex PCR, and TCRdb holds only the in-frame ones, with some missing. The sample has 2 million to 2.5 million clones, more than 85% seen once; the top ten hold over 1.5%. Input material: naive CD8+ T cells from PBMCs. These TCRs come from a man in his late teens or twenties in good health. Some clones in this sample may be carry-over from other donors' samples.

Here the CDR3 DNA reads TGTGCCAGCAGCTTGTTAGCGGGAACGAACACCGGGGAGCTGTTTTTT. Its protein is CASSLLAGTNTGELFF. The chain recombines TRBV5-6 with TRBJ2-2, with 8 bases matching TRBD2. J gave up 0 bases and V 1 base, and 2 bases lay outside the gene matches. CDR3 length: 16 residues. CDR1 is SGHDT and CDR2 is YYEEEE in the germline V gene.

The chain uses TRBV6-5 and TRBJ2-1, with no clear D. The CDR3 is 14 residues long. V gave up 2 bases and J gave up 10 bases, with 15 bases separating them. Germline V gene data show CDR1 as MNHEY and CDR2 as SVGAGI. CDR3 bases: TGTGCCAGCAGTTACACCCTCCGCCAGACGGAGCAGTTCTTC. Its protein is CASSYTLRQTEQFF.

The genes are TRBV27 and TRBJ2-3, with 10 positions matching TRBD1. The CDR3 totals 16 residues. V lost 4 bases to trimming and J lost 1 base; unmatched junction nucleotides: 5. Germline V lookup: CDR1 MNHEY, CDR2 SMNVEV (reference sequence). The CDR3 DNA reads TGTGCCAGCAGTTCCCGAGGGACAGGGGGCACAGATACGCAGTATTTT. Its protein is CASSSRGTGGTDTQYF.

With regard to this clone: Other DNA variants within this sample encode the same CDR3. This chain links TRBV28 with TRBJ2-5; no definite D call. This CDR3 comprises 13 residues. The V end was cut by 3 bases, the J end by 2 bases, with 7 bases between. Germline assignment: CDR1 MDHEN and CDR2 SYDVKM. CDR3: CASSFRFQETQYF. The CDR3, as DNA: TGTGCCAGCAGTTTTCGGTTTCAAGAGACCCAGTACTTC.

This chain connects TRBV27 to TRBJ2-5; TRBD1 agrees at 8 bases. The DNA end is a closer match to TRBJ2-7, so the J assignment may be wrong. CDR3 length: 15 residues. Germline loops: CDR1 MNHEY, CDR2 SMNVEV (reference sequence). Written as DNA, the CDR3 is TGTGCCAGCAGTCGCATTCCAGGGGGCGGCTACGAGCAGTACTTC. It encodes CASSRIPGGGYEQYF.

The V call is TRBV27, the J call TRBJ1-1; 8 nucleotides align to TRBD1. V lost 0 bases, J lost 5 bases, and 5 bases stayed unmatched. The CDR3 covers 15 residues. Per germline, CDR1 MNHEY and CDR2 SMNVEV (reference sequence). The CDR3 sequence: CASSLSQGAWTEAFF. In DNA form, the CDR3 reads TGTGCCAGCAGTTTATCCCAGGGGGCGTGGACTGAAGCTTTCTTT.

This clone was observed once. The chain has TRBV7-9 and TRBJ2-5; D uncertain. The CDR3 contains 12 residues. Trimming stripped 4 bases from V and 7 bases from J, with 10 bases between. CDR1 SEHNR and CDR2 FQNEAQ come from the germline V gene (reference sequence). The CDR3 nucleotides are TGTGCCAGCAGCTCCCTAGTGGCGACCCAGTACTTC. This encodes CASSSLVATQYF.

The chain uses TRBV7-9 and TRBJ1-2; 9 bases map to TRBD1. Germline V gene sequence: CDR1 SEHNR, CDR2 FQNEAQ (reference sequence). Unmatched junction bases numbered 8, after V lost 1 base and J lost 8 bases. CDR3 length: 15 residues. The chain's CDR3 is CASSLGTGAKGGYTF. CDR3 nucleotide sequence: TGTGCCAGCAGCTTAGGGACAGGGGCGAAGGGGGGCTACACCTTC.